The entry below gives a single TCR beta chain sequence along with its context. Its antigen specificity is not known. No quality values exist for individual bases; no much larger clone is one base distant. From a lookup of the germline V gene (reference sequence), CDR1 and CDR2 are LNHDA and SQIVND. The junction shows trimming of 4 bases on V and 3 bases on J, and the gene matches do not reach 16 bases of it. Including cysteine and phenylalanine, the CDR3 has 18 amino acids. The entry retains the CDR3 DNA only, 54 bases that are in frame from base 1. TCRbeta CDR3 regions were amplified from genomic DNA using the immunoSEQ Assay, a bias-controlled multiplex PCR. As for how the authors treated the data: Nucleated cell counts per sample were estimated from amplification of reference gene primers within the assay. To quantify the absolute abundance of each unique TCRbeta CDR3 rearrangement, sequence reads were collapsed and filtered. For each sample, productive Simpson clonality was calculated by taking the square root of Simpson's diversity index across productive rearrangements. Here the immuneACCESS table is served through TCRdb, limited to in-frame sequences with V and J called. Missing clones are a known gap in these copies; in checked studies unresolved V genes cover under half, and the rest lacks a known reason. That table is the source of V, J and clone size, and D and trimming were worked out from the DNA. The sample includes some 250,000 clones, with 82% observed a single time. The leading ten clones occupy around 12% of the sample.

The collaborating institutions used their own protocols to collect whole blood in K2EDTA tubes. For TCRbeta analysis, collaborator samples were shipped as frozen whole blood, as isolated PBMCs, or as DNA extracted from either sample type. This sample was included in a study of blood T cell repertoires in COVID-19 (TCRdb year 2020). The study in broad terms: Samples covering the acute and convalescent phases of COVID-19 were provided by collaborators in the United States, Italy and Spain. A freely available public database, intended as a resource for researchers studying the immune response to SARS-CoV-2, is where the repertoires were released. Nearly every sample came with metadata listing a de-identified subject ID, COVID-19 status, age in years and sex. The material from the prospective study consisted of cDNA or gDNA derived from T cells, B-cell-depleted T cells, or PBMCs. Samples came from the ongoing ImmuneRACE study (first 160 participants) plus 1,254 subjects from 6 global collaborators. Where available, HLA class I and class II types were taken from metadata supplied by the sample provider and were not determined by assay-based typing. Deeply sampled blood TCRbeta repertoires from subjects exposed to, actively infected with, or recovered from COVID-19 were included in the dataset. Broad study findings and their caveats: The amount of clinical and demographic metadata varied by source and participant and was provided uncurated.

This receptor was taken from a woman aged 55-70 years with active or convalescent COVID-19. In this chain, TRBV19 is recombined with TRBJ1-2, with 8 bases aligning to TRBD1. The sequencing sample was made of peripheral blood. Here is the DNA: TGTGCCAGTAGTACAGCCCTCGCCAGGGGGCGCCGGGACTATGGCTACACCTTC. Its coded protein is CASSTALARGRRDYGYTF.